This record looks at one T cell receptor beta chain sequence and its context. Its antigen is still unknown. Donation came from healthy Caucasian individuals in Russia who were aged roughly 6 to 95. Donors gave roughly 10 milliliters of peripheral blood apiece. The source of the sample is a study of blood T cells in healthy people across ages. Study-wide results and caveats: Any conclusive comparison of naive versus antigen-experienced cells was prevented by using unsorted PBMCs.

This CDR3 spans 16 amino acids. Germline V CDR1 and CDR2: SGDLS, YYNGEE. V lost 0 bases and J 0 bases, leaving 10 bases between the germline ends. Primers used in a second PCR of roughly 6 to 12 cycles were a sample-barcoded 5' primer and a J-beta primer mix. Per sample, CDR3-containing paired-end reads numbered at least 3 million. Each CDR3 protein is one row after TCRdb ran MiXCR on the 5' RACE reads. Of just over 1 million distinct CDR3 sequences detected, 40% to 55% appear once; the ten largest clones hold approximately 20%. The rearrangement links TRBV9 to TRBJ2-1; D perhaps matches TRBD2 (5 bases). The sample taken for sequencing was blood. The sequence came from a woman between 55 and 75 years old in good health. The CDR3 sequence is CASSVAAGSSYNEQFF. The CDR3 DNA follows: TGTGCCAGCAGCGTAGCTGCGGGTAGCTCCTACAATGAGCAGTTCTTC.